One sample yielded the 20 T cell receptor beta chains listed below, sequenced in a study of T-cell memory formation after mild COVID-19. TCRdb reprocessed the 5' RACE reads via MiXCR and lists one record per CDR3 protein. Of around 400,000 distinct CDR3 sequences in the sample, around 24% were seen once. Specimen: PBMCs or a T cell subset sorted from them (not recorded which). The receptor set was obtained from an adult woman who had mild COVID-19 (a few samples of this study predate the infection). Cell type and time point are not known.

The chain has TRBV20-1 and TRBJ2-3, with D perhaps matching TRBD2 (6 bases). The ends were cut back, 5 bases at V and 0 bases at J, with 12 bases in the middle. Germline loops: CDR1 DFQATT, CDR2 SNEGSKA (reference sequence). CDR3 length: 14 amino acids. The CDR3 nucleotides read TGCAGTGCTTCCCGGGGGAGGAGCACAGATACGCAGTATTTT. Its translation is CSASRGRSTDTQYF.

The table lists this clonotype with many counts. This sequence joins TRBV7-8 and TRBJ2-2, with 7 bases aligning to TRBD1. J lost 3 bases, V lost 5 bases, and 9 bases had no gene match. CDR1 SGHVS and CDR2 FQNEAQ come from the germline V gene. This CDR3 region has 16 residues. CDR3 in amino acids: CASSLSDRRYTGELFF. In DNA form, the CDR3 reads TGTGCCAGCAGCCTTTCGGACAGGCGATACACCGGGGAGCTGTTTTTT. The whole variable domain, filled in from reference TRBV7-8 and TRBJ2-2, reads GAGVSQSPRYKVAKRGQDVALRCDPISGHVSLFWYQQALGQGPEFLTYFQNEAQLDKSGLPSDRFFAERPEGSVSTLKIQRTQQEDSAVYLCASSLSDRRYTGELFFGEGSRLTVL.

The chain couples TRBV24-1 to TRBJ2-1, with 12 bases identical to TRBD2. Germline-derived CDR1 and CDR2 are KGHDR and SFDVKD. The trim removed 3 bases at V and 8 bases at J, leaving 4 bases unmatched. This CDR3 is built from 15 residues. The CDR3 loop reads CATSDRLAGGDEQFF. For the CDR3, the DNA is TGTGCCACCAGTGATCGTCTAGCGGGAGGGGATGAGCAGTTCTTC.

The rearrangement links TRBV19 to TRBJ2-3, with D possibly matching TRBD2 (5 bases). The V end was cut by 3 bases, the J end by 1 base, with 5 bases between. The germline V gene has CDR1 LNHDA and CDR2 SQIVND (reference sequence). The length of the CDR3 is 13 residues. The CDR3 nucleotides read TGTGCCAGTAGTATCGGGGGCACAGATACGCAGTATTTT. Protein sequence: CASSIGGTDTQYF.

The chain employs TRBV6-2 or TRBV6-3 and TRBJ1-1; 9 bases align to TRBD1. The CDR3 extends over 16 amino acids. V dropped 6 bases and J dropped 1; count of bases not matched to a gene: 9. The germline CDR1 and CDR2 sequences are MNHEY and SVGEGT. This CDR3 reads CASSPGTGKRNTEAFF. CDR3 coding DNA: TGTGCCAGCAGCCCCGGGACAGGGAAGAGGAACACTGAAGCTTTCTTT.

The V call is TRBV30, the J call TRBJ1-6; a weak D match, TRBD1 (5 bases). V lost 3 bases to trimming and J lost 5 bases, with 20 bases between them. The CDR3 totals 17 residues. Looked up from germline, CDR1 is GTSNPN and CDR2 is SVGIG (reference sequence). CDR3 protein: CAWSPGWEGDNNSPLHF. In DNA, the CDR3 is TGTGCCTGGAGCCCAGGGTGGGAGGGCGACAATAATTCACCCCTCCACTTT.

A few counts support this clonotype. The chain combines TRBV12-3 or TRBV12-4 with TRBJ2-2; TRBD1 agrees at 8 bases. The CDR3 is 16 residues long. The V and J ends lost 3 bases and 5 bases, in that order; junction bases with no gene match: 8. DNA for the CDR3: TGTGCCAGCAGTTTCAGAGACAGGGGTATTACCGGGGAGCTGTTTTTT. Amino acids: CASSFRDRGITGELFF.

In its sample, this clonotype was seen many times. The gene calls are TRBV30 and TRBJ2-7, with no clear D. Germline loops: CDR1 GTSNPN, CDR2 SVGIG (reference sequence). Trimming pared 0 bases from V and 6 bases from J, leaving 9 bases between. The CDR3 sequence is 12 residues long. The CDR3 region is CAWSVTAVEQYF. Here the CDR3 DNA reads TGTGCCTGGAGTGTAACGGCAGTCGAGCAGTACTTC.

This clonotype was detected a few times. The V call is TRBV27, the J call TRBJ1-2, with a weak D call TRBD1 (6 bases). V lost 5 bases, J lost 4 bases, and 23 bases lay in between. The CDR3 has 17 amino acids. Per germline, CDR1 MNHEY and CDR2 SMNVEV (reference sequence). CDR3 in DNA: TGTGCCAGCAGTCTCAGGGGCCCACTTCGAGAGACCTATGGCTACACCTTC. This translates into CASSLRGPLRETYGYTF.

The rearrangement links TRBV20-1 to TRBJ1-2; D not resolved. This CDR3 is 14 amino acids long. Germline CDR1 reads DFQATT; CDR2 reads SNEGSKA (reference sequence). Trimming removed 5 bases from V and 4 bases from J, with 17 bases in between. CDR3 residues: CSASDGKTLYGYTF. Here the CDR3 DNA reads TGCAGTGCTTCCGACGGGAAAACGCTCTATGGCTACACCTTC.

This clonotype was counted a few times. The V call is TRBV7-6, the J call TRBJ1-1; 7 nucleotides align to TRBD1. Unmatched junction bases numbered 8, after V lost 5 bases and J lost 5 bases. Germline V gene data show CDR1 as SGHVS and CDR2 as FNYEAQ. The CDR3 totals 14 residues. The CDR3: CASSPSAQGTEAFF. As DNA, the CDR3 is TGTGCCAGCAGCCCATCAGCACAGGGGACTGAAGCTTTCTTT.

The CDR3 DNA sequence: TGTGCCAGCAGCCCGACAGGCGAGCAGTACTTC. This translates into CASSPTGEQYF. This sequence joins TRBV7-9 and TRBJ2-7; the D gene is possibly TRBD1 (6 bases). Germline V lookup: CDR1 SEHNR, CDR2 FQNEAQ (reference sequence). Trimming stripped 5 bases from V and 6 bases from J, with 8 bases between. This CDR3 is built from 11 residues. The full variable domain, in which reference TRBV7-9 and TRBJ2-7 provide the parts outside the CDR3, is DTGVSQNPRHKITKRGQNVTFRCDPISEHNRLYWYRQTLGQGPEFLTYFQNEAQLEKSRLLSDRFSAERPKGSFSTLEIQRTEQGDSAMYLCASSPTGEQYFGPGTRLTVT.

V gene TRBV5-1 combines with J gene TRBJ2-5, with TRBD2 matching 7 bases. The CDR3 is 14 amino acids. From germline, CDR1 is SGHRS and CDR2 YFSETQ. J lost 1 base, V lost 4 bases, and 4 bases had no gene match. The CDR3 nucleotides read TGCGCCAGCAGCCTCGGGACTATCCAAGAGACCCAGTACTTC. Encoded protein: CASSLGTIQETQYF.

This clonotype showed up just a few times. The chain has TRBV5-1 and TRBJ2-3; possible D gene TRBD2, 5 bases. V gave up 4 bases and J gave up 4 bases, with 10 bases separating them. The length of the CDR3 is 13 residues. Germline CDR1 reads SGHRS; CDR2 reads YFSETQ. Written as DNA, the CDR3 is TGCGCCAGCAGCCCGGCTAGCCCAGATACGCAGTATTTT. Translating it yields CASSPASPDTQYF.

The rearrangement joins TRBV5-4 to TRBJ2-3; 10 bases match TRBD2. The CDR3 is 17 residues long. Germline-derived CDR1 and CDR2 are SGHNT and YYREEE (reference sequence). After removal of 0 bases from V and 1 base from J, the junction contained 5 bases not matched to a gene. The CDR3, as DNA: TGTGCCAGCAGCTTGGCCCCAGCGGGGGGGCGCACAGATACGCAGTATTTT. It specifies CASSLAPAGGRTDTQYF. Filled out from reference TRBV5-4 and TRBJ2-3, the complete variable domain reads ETGVTQSPTHLIKTRGQQVTLRCSSQSGHNTVSWYQQALGQGPQFIFQYYREEENGRGNFPPRFSGLQFPNYSSELNVNALELDDSALYLCASSLAPAGGRTDTQYFGPGTRLTVL.

The J gene is TRBJ2-7, the V gene TRBV5-1; the match to TRBD2 covers 8 bases. The CDR3 runs 17 residues. The V and J ends lost 0 bases and 5 bases, in that order; junction bases with no gene match: 13. In germline, CDR1 is SGHRS, CDR2 YFSETQ. CDR3 DNA sequence: TGCGCCAGCAGCTTGGCGTTGACGGGAGGGGGTTCGGACGAGCAGTACTTC. Residues: CASSLALTGGGSDEQYF.

The table lists this clonotype with a few counts. The chain employs TRBV19 and TRBJ2-3, with 7 bases fitting TRBD2. V lost 5 bases, J lost 0 bases, and 8 bases stayed unmatched. CDR1 is LNHDA and CDR2 is SQIVND in the germline V gene (reference sequence). There are 16 residues in the CDR3. DNA for the CDR3: TGTGCCAGTAGTTCCTCGACTAGCCAGAGCACAGATACGCAGTATTTT. It translates to CASSSSTSQSTDTQYF.

This rearrangement joins TRBV7-2 to TRBJ2-3; 7 bases match TRBD2. The CDR3 extends over 15 amino acids. Per the germline V gene, CDR1 is SGHTA and CDR2 is FQGNSA. V shed 2 bases, J shed 8 bases, and the junction held 10 bases outside the gene matches. CDR3 loop: CASSLRGDAHGTQYF. The CDR3 DNA follows: TGTGCCAGCAGCTTACGGGGGGACGCACATGGTACGCAGTATTTT.

The gene calls are TRBV6-5 and TRBJ2-1; TRBD2 matches at 10 bases. The CDR3 contains 15 residues. The V and J ends lost 5 bases and 3 bases, in that order; junction bases with no gene match: 4. Looked up from germline, CDR1 is MNHEY and CDR2 is SVGAGI. CDR3 DNA: TGTGCCAGCAGTGTTAGCGGGGGGTACTACAATGAGCAGTTCTTC. The encoded protein is CASSVSGGYYNEQFF.

The table lists this clonotype with a few counts. The rearrangement uses TRBV4-1 and TRBJ1-3; D not resolved. The V end was cut by 0 bases, the J end by 8 bases, with 11 bases between. Germline CDR1 is MGHRA and CDR2 is YSYEKL. CDR3 length equals 14 residues. The DNA for the CDR3 is TGCGCCAGCAGCCAAGAGGCGAGGGCATACACCATATATTTT. Protein: CASSQEARAYTIYF.